The 28 T cell receptor beta chains listed next were all sequenced from one sample in a study of Tregs in tolerant kidney transplant recipients. Only in-frame clones appear in the TCRdb table, and some are missing; sequencing was by immunoSEQ multiplex PCR. The sample carries some 250,000 clones, around 82% recorded once. The sample consisted of CD4+ T cells from blood. The receptors come from a human donor in good health.

The V call is TRBV11-3, the J call TRBJ2-5; no clear D gene. Trimming cost V 5 bases and J 7 bases, with 17 bases left between them. Germline V CDR1 and CDR2: SGHNT, YENEEA. This CDR3 has 14 amino acids. CDR3 loop: CASSPTGSVGTQYF. The CDR3 region has the DNA TGTGCCAGCAGCCCGACTGGCTCAGTGGGGACCCAGTACTTC.

The CDR3 protein is CAWSDPAGVNYGYTF. CDR3 coding DNA: TGTGCCTGGAGTGACCCCGCCGGGGTTAACTATGGCTACACCTTC. The chain uses TRBV30 and TRBJ1-2; D unclear. The CDR3 is 15 residues long. Between the trimmed V and J ends, which lost 1 base and 1 base, there was a span of 13 bases. The germline V gene has CDR1 GTSNPN and CDR2 SVGIG (reference sequence).

The V call is TRBV30, the J call TRBJ2-2; D gene unclear. Germline-derived CDR1 and CDR2 are GTSNPN and SVGIG (reference sequence). Trimming cost V 1 base and J 7 bases, with 7 bases left between them. This CDR3 comprises 12 residues. The CDR3 sequence is CAWSEPGGELFF. The CDR3 region has the DNA TGTGCCTGGAGTGAGCCGGGCGGGGAGCTGTTTTTT. Full variable domain (outside the CDR3, taken from reference TRBV30 and TRBJ2-2): SQTIHQWPATLVQPVGSPLSLECTVEGTSNPNLYWYRQAAGRGLQLLFYSVGIGQISSEVPQNLSASRPQDRQFILSSKKLLLSDSGFYLCAWSEPGGELFFGEGSRLTVL.

V is TRBV6-5 and J is TRBJ2-5; D is unclear. Germline-derived CDR1 and CDR2 are MNHEY and SVGAGI. Trimming removed 6 bases from V and 1 base from J, with 12 bases in between. This CDR3 comprises 14 residues. The CDR3 nucleotides are TGTGCCAGCAGCCCGCTCTTGGTCCAAGAGACCCAGTACTTC. This translates into CASSPLLVQETQYF.

The chain is built from TRBV4-2 and TRBJ2-5; 7 nucleotides align to TRBD2. Germline CDR1 reads LGHNA; CDR2 reads YNFKEQ. The CDR3 runs 15 residues. With V trimmed by 4 bases and J by 0 bases, 5 bases remained unmatched. The CDR3 protein is CASSRVGGYQETQYF. CDR3 DNA: TGTGCCAGCAGCCGAGTGGGAGGGTACCAAGAGACCCAGTACTTC.

The count of this clone is one. The CDR3 reads CASSVERGSYNEQFF. The CDR3 coding sequence is TGTGCCAGCAGCGTAGAACGGGGGTCCTACAATGAGCAGTTCTTC. The chain links TRBV9 to TRBJ2-1, with D possibly being TRBD2 (6 bases). V was shortened by 0 bases and J by 1 base, with 8 bases between the two germline ends. Per the germline V gene, CDR1 is SGDLS and CDR2 is YYNGEE. The CDR3 loop spans 15 amino acids.

V gene TRBV9 combines with J gene TRBJ2-2; TRBD1 matches at 8 bases. The CDR3 consists of 13 residues. The germline gives CDR1 SGDLS, CDR2 YYNGEE. The V gene end was trimmed by 6 bases and the J gene end by 6 bases; junction bases not matched to a gene: 4. CDR3 loop: CASTRQGSGELFF. CDR3 DNA sequence: TGTGCCAGCACTCGACAGGGGTCCGGGGAGCTGTTTTTT.

This chain uses TRBV4-2 with TRBJ2-1; 9 bases fit TRBD2. V shed 4 bases and J 4 bases; nucleotides not matched to a gene: 5. Germline CDR1 reads LGHNA; CDR2 reads YNFKEQ. This CDR3 contains 15 residues. CDR3 region: CASSRSAGGYNEQFF. The CDR3 region has the DNA TGTGCCAGCAGCCGCTCAGCGGGGGGTTACAATGAGCAGTTCTTC.

The V and J genes are TRBV6-5 and TRBJ2-3, with D perhaps TRBD1 (6 bases). Germline CDR1 MNHEY, CDR2 SVGAGI. This CDR3 is built from 15 residues. Trimming shortened V by 5 bases and J by 1 base, and 13 bases separated the two germline ends. The CDR3 reads CASSHPGDRTDTQYF. The CDR3 nucleotides are TGTGCCAGCAGTCATCCAGGGGACCGCACAGATACGCAGTATTTT.

The V and J genes are TRBV29-1 and TRBJ2-2; D is ambiguous. CDR1 and CDR2 from the germline V gene are SQVTM and ANQGSEA. V was trimmed by 7 bases and J by 1 base, leaving 10 bases between them. The CDR3 loop spans 13 amino acids. CDR3 protein: CSARVGNTGELFF. As DNA, the CDR3 is TGCAGCGCCCGGGTGGGGAACACCGGGGAGCTGTTTTTT.

The rearrangement joins TRBV12-5 to TRBJ2-3; D remains unclear. Germline CDR1 is LGHNT and CDR2 is FRNRAP. Trimming pared 0 bases from V and 2 bases from J, leaving 18 bases between. The CDR3 is 18 amino acids. The CDR3 bases are TGTGCTAGTGGTTTGGTAGAGGATGGCGATCTAACCACAGATACGCAGTATTTT. This gives the protein CASGLVEDGDLTTDTQYF.

This chain connects TRBV19 to TRBJ2-2; no definite D call. V was shortened by 7 bases and J by 2 bases, with 8 bases between the two germline ends. CDR3 length: 13 amino acids. In germline, CDR1 is LNHDA, CDR2 SQIVND (reference sequence). The CDR3 reads CASTDTNTGELFF. CDR3 bases: TGTGCCAGTACTGACACCAACACCGGGGAGCTGTTTTTT.

This rearrangement joins TRBV11-2 to TRBJ2-1, with TRBD1 identical over 9 bases. CDR3 length: 16 amino acids. Germline CDR1 SGHAT, CDR2 FQNNGV. Unmatched junction bases numbered 12, after V lost 5 bases and J lost 7 bases. The CDR3 sequence is CASSLQQGTGFNEQFF. CDR3 bases: TGTGCCAGCAGCCTCCAACAGGGGACAGGGTTTAATGAGCAGTTCTTC.

Note on this clone: This specimen includes other DNA sequences encoding the same CDR3. The rearrangement links TRBV2 to TRBJ1-2; D is unresolved. The V and J ends lost 3 bases and 3 bases respectively, with 5 bases between them. The germline gives CDR1 SNHLY, CDR2 FYNNEI. The CDR3 extends over 12 amino acids. This CDR3 reads CASSEGDYGYTF. As DNA, the CDR3 is TGTGCCAGCAGTGAGGGAGACTATGGCTACACCTTC.

CDR3 DNA: TGTGCCAGCAGCCCCTTTGATTCGTACCAAGAGACCCAGTACTTC. Translating gives CASSPFDSYQETQYF. The chain combines TRBV4-2 with TRBJ2-5; D is uncertain. There are 15 residues in the CDR3. Germline V gene data show CDR1 as LGHNA and CDR2 as YNFKEQ. The ends were cut back, 4 bases at V and 0 bases at J, with 12 bases in the middle.

V gene TRBV7-6 combines with J gene TRBJ2-3, with 8 bases aligning to TRBD1. In germline, CDR1 is SGHVS, CDR2 FNYEAQ. The CDR3 is 15 amino acids. V lost 5 bases, J lost 1 base, and 5 bases stayed unmatched. The CDR3 bases are TGTGCCAGCAGCATGGACAGGGTGGGCACAGATACGCAGTATTTT. This sequence encodes CASSMDRVGTDTQYF.

This clone was counted only a few times. The chain's CDR3 is CASLIWTEQFF. The CDR3 DNA sequence: TGTGCCAGCCTAATTTGGACGGAGCAGTTCTTC. The chain carries TRBV6-1 and TRBJ2-1, with D hard to call. The CDR3 spans 11 residues. CDR1 is MNHNS, CDR2 SASEGT, per germline. V dropped 8 bases and J dropped 10 bases, with 12 bases sitting between them.

V usage is TRBV11-3 and J usage is TRBJ2-1, with 9 bases fitting TRBD2. Germline V gives CDR1 SGHNT, CDR2 YENEEA. The CDR3 is made up of 17 amino acids. Trimming at V came to 1 base and at J to 5 bases, leaving 9 bases not matched to a gene. The CDR3 is CASSLGWRGGLDNEQFF. DNA for the CDR3: TGTGCCAGCAGCTTAGGCTGGCGGGGGGGCCTCGACAATGAGCAGTTCTTC.

The chain links TRBV7-3 to TRBJ2-3, with 10 nucleotides matching TRBD2. With V trimmed by 5 bases and J by 2 bases, 4 bases remained unmatched. The CDR3 runs 15 residues. Germline CDR1 is SGHTA and CDR2 is FQGTGA. In DNA, the CDR3 is TGTGCCAGCAGCAGGACTAGCGGCTACACAGATACGCAGTATTTT. Its protein product is CASSRTSGYTDTQYF.

This chain joins TRBV5-1 and TRBJ2-5; no firm D call. V lost 0 bases to trimming and J lost 0 bases, with 12 bases between them. Germline V gene sequence: CDR1 SGHRS, CDR2 YFSETQ. The CDR3 sequence is 16 residues long. CDR3 sequence reads: CASSLVSFRYQETQYF. The CDR3 DNA reads as TGCGCCAGCAGCTTGGTGTCTTTTCGGTACCAAGAGACCCAGTACTTC.

The rearrangement uses TRBV19 and TRBJ2-1; TRBD2 agrees at 8 bases. The CDR3 covers 16 residues. Germline CDR1 LNHDA, CDR2 SQIVND (reference sequence). Trimming took 0 bases from V and 9 from J; bases not matched to a gene: 10. CDR3 region: CASSIDGGVVSGEQFF. For the CDR3, the DNA is TGTGCCAGTAGTATAGACGGGGGGGTTGTAAGCGGTGAGCAGTTCTTC.

Only one count was recorded for this clone. The V gene is TRBV7-9, the J gene TRBJ1-1; perhaps TRBD1 as D (5 bases). The CDR3 runs to 13 residues. V gave up 5 bases and J gave up 3 bases, with 10 bases separating them. Per germline, CDR1 SEHNR and CDR2 FQNEAQ (reference sequence). The CDR3 DNA is TGTGCCAGCAGCGTACAGGTGGACACTGAAGCTTTCTTT. The encoded protein is CASSVQVDTEAFF.

The rearrangement uses TRBV18 and TRBJ1-5; D ambiguous. The germline V gene has CDR1 KGHSH and CDR2 LQKENI. V lost 6 bases to trimming and J lost 0 bases, with 6 bases between them. The CDR3 loop spans 13 amino acids. CDR3 residues: CASSSDSNQPQHF. In DNA, the CDR3 is TGTGCCAGCTCGAGTGATAGCAATCAGCCCCAGCATTTT.

J is TRBJ2-2 and V is TRBV11-2; TRBD1 agrees at 9 bases. Germline V CDR1 and CDR2: SGHAT, FQNNGV. The trim removed 5 bases at V and 2 bases at J, leaving 6 bases unmatched. The CDR3 is 16 amino acids. In DNA form, the CDR3 reads TGTGCCAGCAGCAAAAGGACAGGGGCAAACACCGGGGAGCTGTTTTTT. This sequence encodes CASSKRTGANTGELFF.

The chain has TRBV5-1 and TRBJ1-5; a weak D match, TRBD1 (6 bases). The CDR3 runs to 17 residues. Germline V CDR1 and CDR2: SGHRS, YFSETQ. V was shortened by 9 bases and J by 7 bases, with 29 bases between the two germline ends. The CDR3 region is CAIPLEGTLLQGQPQHF. CDR3 coding DNA: TGCGCCATCCCGCTTGAGGGCACACTCCTCCAGGGGCAGCCCCAGCATTTT.

This clone has only a few counts. The V gene is TRBV20-1, the J gene TRBJ2-4; the match to TRBD2 covers 10 bases. Germline V gene lookup returns CDR1 DFQATT and CDR2 SNEGSKA (reference sequence). Trimming at V came to 7 bases and at J to 15 bases, leaving 6 bases not matched to a gene. The CDR3 totals 10 residues. CDR3 nucleotides: TGCAGTGTTGGACTAGCGGCCCGGTACTTC. It yields the protein CSVGLAARYF.

The chain uses TRBV5-8 and TRBJ1-5; no firm D call. The CDR3 totals 15 residues. V was shortened by 2 bases and J by 3 bases, with 12 bases between the two germline ends. Per the germline V gene, CDR1 is SGHTS and CDR2 is YDEGEE. CDR3 protein: CASSFKSGLNQPQHF. CDR3 DNA sequence: TGTGCCAGCAGCTTTAAATCGGGTCTCAATCAGCCCCAGCATTTT.

This clone was seen repeatedly, ten times or more. The chain links TRBV19 to TRBJ2-7, with TRBD1 matching 9 bases. V was clipped by 7 bases and J by 2 bases; unmatched bases: 3. CDR1 LNHDA and CDR2 SQIVND come from the germline V gene (reference sequence). The CDR3 is made up of 13 amino acids. The CDR3 is CASKGTGTYEQYF. In DNA form, the CDR3 reads TGTGCCAGTAAAGGGACAGGGACCTACGAGCAGTACTTC.